This TCR beta chain was documented in a study of blood T cell repertoires in COVID-19. Turning to the study itself: Acute-phase and convalescent COVID-19 samples originated in the United States, Italy and Spain. T cells, B-cell-depleted T cells, or PBMCs provided the cDNA or gDNA that served as material.

Germline V gene sequence: CDR1 MNHEY, CDR2 SMNVEV (reference sequence). The CDR3 sequence is 13 residues long. Trimming pared 2 bases from V and 8 bases from J, leaving 9 bases between. In this sample, this clone turned up once. Authors' methods: Reference gene primer amplification gave nucleated cell count estimates. Produced via immunoSEQ multiplex PCR; TCRdb's table is partial and in-frame only. V, J and clone size are those of that table, while D and trimming were read from the DNA. The table has a few hundred thousand clones, around 85% seen once; the top ten hold 7.2%. The clonotype comes from a human donor in a cohort sampled during active COVID-19. Material for sequencing was peripheral blood. The rearrangement joins TRBV27 to TRBJ2-2; no reliable D call. The CDR3 loop reads CASSLVQWGELFF. Written as DNA, the CDR3 is TGTGCCAGCAGTTTAGTTCAGTGGGGGGAGCTGTTTTTT.